These T cell receptor beta chains were read from a single sample in a study of blood T cell repertoires in COVID-19. Clones were sequenced by immunoSEQ multiplex PCR, and TCRdb holds only the in-frame ones, with some missing. The data show about 120,000 clones, around 86% seen once. The specimen was peripheral blood. These receptors were obtained from an older woman with acute or convalescent COVID-19. CDR3s include the opening cysteine and the closing phenylalanine or tryptophan. D genes are given only for firm matches. Some rows have no size entry. The others give once, few or many, or a class for an expanded clone.

size: -
J: TRBJ2-7
V: TRBV18
D: -
DNA: TGTGCCAGCTCACCGGCGGGATTCCAAAGTTACTCCTACGAGCAGTACTTC
CDR3: CASSPAGFQSYSYEQYF

size: few
J: TRBJ1-2
V: TRBV4-1
D: -
DNA: TGCGCCAGCAGCCCCTACAGGGAAGAACATGGCTACACCTTC
CDR3: CASSPYREEHGYTF

size: -
J: TRBJ2-5
V: TRBV6-5
D: -
DNA: TGTGCCAGCAGCCCCGGGACACGGATGTTGGAGACCCAGTACTTC
CDR3: CASSPGTRMLETQYF

size: -
J: TRBJ2-3
V: TRBV6-4
D: -
DNA: TGTGCCAGCAGTGAACGCGGGGTGGCAGATACGCAGTATTTT
CDR3: CASSERGVADTQYF

size: few
J: TRBJ2-5
V: TRBV19
D: TRBD2
DNA: TGTGCCAGTAGTAGCATAGCGGGGGGGTCCCAAGAGACCCAGTACTTC
CDR3: CASSSIAGGSQETQYF

size: -
J: TRBJ1-1
V: TRBV18
D: -
DNA: TGTGCCAGCTCACTGGGGCACAGCATGAACACTGAAGCTTTCTTT
CDR3: CASSLGHSMNTEAFF

size: -
J: TRBJ2-3
V: TRBV6-5
D: -
DNA: TGTGCCAGCACGTCCTTCACAGATACGCAGTATTTT
CDR3: CASTSFTDTQYF

size: once
J: TRBJ1-1
V: TRBV28
D: -
DNA: TGTGCCAGCAGTTTACCTCGCACAGGGTATGTCACTGAAGCTTTCTTT
CDR3: CASSLPRTGYVTEAFF

size: -
J: TRBJ2-2
V: TRBV6-1
D: TRBD1
DNA: TGTGCCAGCAGTGATGGCCGGGACAGGGGGTTCCCCGGGGAGCTGTTTTTT
CDR3: CASSDGRDRGFPGELFF

size: -
J: TRBJ2-7
V: TRBV9
D: -
DNA: TGTGCCAGCAGCGTTAAGAGAACCTACGAGCAGTACTTC
CDR3: CASSVKRTYEQYF

size: -
J: TRBJ2-2
V: TRBV19
D: TRBD2
DNA: TGTGCCAGTAGTATACGCCCTAGCGGGGTCACCGGGGAGCTGTTTTTT
CDR3: CASSIRPSGVTGELFF

size: -
J: TRBJ2-5
V: TRBV5-1
D: TRBD2
DNA: TGCGCCAGCAGATGGACTAGCGGGTTGGAGACCCAGTACTTC
CDR3: CASRWTSGLETQYF

size: -
J: TRBJ1-3
V: TRBV12-5
D: -
DNA: TGTGCTAGTGGTTTGGTTAAGGGGGTCGGTGGAAACACCATATATTTT
CDR3: CASGLVKGVGGNTIYF

size: many
J: TRBJ2-3
V: TRBV5-6
D: -
DNA: TGTGCCAGCAGTTTCTTTAGCGGCGGAGGGGATACGCAGTATTTT
CDR3: CASSFFSGGGDTQYF

size: -
J: TRBJ1-2
V: TRBV6-4
D: TRBD1
DNA: TGTGCCAGCAGCCCCGGGACAGGGGGCGTTGGCTACACCTTC
CDR3: CASSPGTGGVGYTF

size: -
J: TRBJ2-7
V: TRBV19
D: TRBD1
DNA: TGTGCCAGTAGTTCTACCGGGACAGGGGTCTACGAGCAGTACTTC
CDR3: CASSSTGTGVYEQYF

size: -
J: TRBJ2-7
V: TRBV5-1
D: TRBD1
DNA: TGCGCCAGCAGTCCAGGGGGAGTTTTCGAGCAGTACTTC
CDR3: CASSPGGVFEQYF

size: -
J: TRBJ1-4
V: TRBV7-9
D: TRBD1
DNA: TGTGCCAGCAGCTCACCGAGACAGGGGATGCGGGAAAAACTGTTTTTT
CDR3: CASSSPRQGMREKLFF

size: -
J: TRBJ1-4
V: TRBV5-1
D: TRBD1
DNA: TGCGCCAGCAGCCCCCACTCGACAGGGGCGAATGAAAAACTGTTTTTT
CDR3: CASSPHSTGANEKLFF

size: -
J: TRBJ2-2
V: TRBV19
D: -
DNA: TGTGCCAGTAGTATAGGCTGGCAGGGGAACACCGGGGAGCTGTTTTTT
CDR3: CASSIGWQGNTGELFF

size: -
J: TRBJ1-2
V: TRBV20-1
D: -
DNA: TGCAGTGCTAGTGGGGAGGGAGATAACTATGGCTACACCTTC
CDR3: CSASGEGDNYGYTF

size: -
J: TRBJ1-5
V: TRBV4-1
D: TRBD1
DNA: TGCGCCAGCAGCCAAGCGACAGGGGTCGGACAGCCCCAGCATTTT
CDR3: CASSQATGVGQPQHF

size: -
J: TRBJ2-3
V: TRBV5-4
D: -
DNA: TGTGCCAGCAGCTTGAAAGAAGGTGGGCCCACAGATACGCAGTATTTT
CDR3: CASSLKEGGPTDTQYF

size: few
J: TRBJ1-2
V: TRBV5-6
D: TRBD1
DNA: TGTGCCAGCAGCTTTAGGGACAGGGGCGTCTATGGCTACACCTTC
CDR3: CASSFRDRGVYGYTF

size: -
J: TRBJ1-1
V: TRBV18
D: -
DNA: TGTGCCAGCTCATATGAGCAGGGGCAAGCTTTCTTT
CDR3: CASSYEQGQAFF

size: -
J: TRBJ1-5
V: TRBV11-2
D: -
DNA: TGTGCCAGCAGCTCGCGTACAGGGTTATCGGGCAATCAGCCCCAGCATTTT
CDR3: CASSSRTGLSGNQPQHF

size: -
J: TRBJ2-3
V: TRBV7-2
D: TRBD2
DNA: TGTGCCAGCAGCCCGCTTCTAGCGGGGGGGGGCACAGATACGCAGTATTTT
CDR3: CASSPLLAGGGTDTQYF

size: -
J: TRBJ1-5
V: TRBV5-6
D: -
DNA: TGTGCCAGCAGCTTGGGACAGCCAAGTCAGCCCCAGCATTTT
CDR3: CASSLGQPSQPQHF

size: -
J: TRBJ1-2
V: TRBV4-1
D: TRBD1
DNA: TGCGCCAGCAGCCAAGATGGGGACAGGGCTAACTATGGCTACACCTTC
CDR3: CASSQDGDRANYGYTF

size: -
J: TRBJ1-4
V: TRBV7-7
D: TRBD1
DNA: TGTGCTAGCAGCCCTGGGACAGGGGGAGGTGAAAAACTGTTTTTT
CDR3: CASSPGTGGGEKLFF

size: -
J: TRBJ1-1
V: TRBV29-1
D: -
DNA: TGCAGCGTTGACGGGGGGTATGCGCCCCTGCACACTGAAGCTTTCTTT
CDR3: CSVDGGYAPLHTEAFF

size: -
J: TRBJ2-5
V: TRBV9
D: TRBD1
DNA: TGTGCCAGCAGCATACTTGGACAGGGGGAGACCCAGTACTTC
CDR3: CASSILGQGETQYF

size: -
J: TRBJ1-2
V: TRBV19
D: -
DNA: TGTGCCAGTAGTATAGTTGGGGGGTCCGATGGCTACACCTTC
CDR3: CASSIVGGSDGYTF

size: -
J: TRBJ1-2
V: TRBV2
D: -
DNA: TGTGCCAGCAGTGGAGTGGCCAGGGGAGGGGATGGCTACACCTTC
CDR3: CASSGVARGGDGYTF

size: -
J: TRBJ2-1
V: TRBV7-2
D: TRBD2
DNA: TGTGCCAGCAGCTTAGGAGCGGGGGGATACAATGAGCAGTTCTTC
CDR3: CASSLGAGGYNEQFF

size: -
J: TRBJ1-3
V: TRBV30
D: TRBD1
DNA: TGTGCCTGGAGGGGACAGCTAATCTCTGGAAACACCATATATTTT
CDR3: CAWRGQLISGNTIYF

size: -
J: TRBJ1-3
V: TRBV9
D: -
DNA: TGTGCCAGCAGCGTAACGGGGGGCTATAGAGGAAACACCATATATTTT
CDR3: CASSVTGGYRGNTIYF

size: -
J: TRBJ1-5
V: TRBV6-5
D: -
DNA: TGTGCCAGCAGTTACTCGAATCCAGACAATCAGCCCCAGCATTTT
CDR3: CASSYSNPDNQPQHF

size: -
J: TRBJ2-4
V: TRBV7-9
D: TRBD2
DNA: TGTGCCAGCAGCCCGGTCGTCCTAGCGGAAGCCAAAAACATTCAGTACTTC
CDR3: CASSPVVLAEAKNIQYF

size: -
J: TRBJ2-5
V: TRBV5-1
D: -
DNA: TGCGCCAGCAGCTCAGGGTTCCAAGAGACCCAGTACTTC
CDR3: CASSSGFQETQYF

size: -
J: TRBJ2-2
V: TRBV6-6
D: -
DNA: TGTGCCAGCAGCCCGGGGGTCACCGGGGAGCTGTTTTTT
CDR3: CASSPGVTGELFF

size: -
J: TRBJ2-3
V: TRBV18
D: TRBD2
DNA: TGTGCCAGCTCACCCCGGGAGGGTAGAAGGACAGATACGCAGTATTTT
CDR3: CASSPREGRRTDTQYF

size: -
J: TRBJ2-7
V: TRBV18
D: TRBD1
DNA: TGTGCCAGCTCCCGGGGGACAGGGGTGTCCTACGAGCAGTACTTC
CDR3: CASSRGTGVSYEQYF

size: -
J: TRBJ1-5
V: TRBV3-1/TRBV3-2
D: TRBD1
DNA: TGTGCCAGCAGCCAGTCGGACAGGTTAAATCAGCCCCAGCATTTT
CDR3: CASSQSDRLNQPQHF

size: -
J: TRBJ1-3
V: TRBV28
D: TRBD1
DNA: TGTGCCAGCATTGCTGACAGGGGGCTAGGAAACACCATATATTTT
CDR3: CASIADRGLGNTIYF

size: once
J: TRBJ2-2
V: TRBV10-3
D: TRBD1
DNA: TGTGCCGTCCGGACAGGCGACACCGGGGAGCTGTTTTTT
CDR3: CAVRTGDTGELFF

size: -
J: TRBJ2-3
V: TRBV19
D: TRBD2
DNA: TGTGCCAGTAGCGACCTAGGGCCAGCGGGGGGTCGAGGTACGCAGTATTTT
CDR3: CASSDLGPAGGRGTQYF

size: -
J: TRBJ2-2
V: TRBV2
D: -
DNA: TGTGCCAAAAAACAGGGCTCTCCCGGCGGGGAGCTGTTTTTT
CDR3: CAKKQGSPGGELFF

size: -
J: TRBJ1-4
V: TRBV6-1
D: -
DNA: TGTGCCAGCAGTGACAGGGGTTGGGAAAAACTGTTTTTT
CDR3: CASSDRGWEKLFF

size: -
J: TRBJ2-2
V: TRBV7-2
D: -
DNA: TGTGCCAGCAGCTTAGCGGGGCCGACGACCGGGGAGCTGTTTTTT
CDR3: CASSLAGPTTGELFF

size: few
J: TRBJ1-5
V: TRBV19
D: -
DNA: TGTGCCAGTAATGGCCAGGGTTATAGCAATCAGCCCCAGCATTTT
CDR3: CASNGQGYSNQPQHF

size: -
J: TRBJ1-6
V: TRBV28
D: -
DNA: TGTGCCAGCAGTTTACAGGGGTGGTCACCCCTCCACTTT
CDR3: CASSLQGWSPLHF

size: -
J: TRBJ1-1
V: TRBV3-1/TRBV3-2
D: -
DNA: TGTGCCAGCAGCCCGGGGGGGGGTTTTGAAGCTTTCTTT
CDR3: CASSPGGGFEAFF

size: -
J: TRBJ1-1
V: TRBV12-5
D: TRBD1
DNA: TGTGCTAGTGGTTTGGCAGGGGGCCGGAACACTGAAGCTTTCTTT
CDR3: CASGLAGGRNTEAFF

size: -
J: TRBJ1-1
V: TRBV29-1
D: -
DNA: TGCAGCGTTCGGGGGGCGGGGAACACTGAAGCTTTCTTT
CDR3: CSVRGAGNTEAFF

size: -
J: TRBJ1-2
V: TRBV24-1
D: -
DNA: TGTGCCACCAGTGACTCCGGGGACTATGGCTACACCTTC
CDR3: CATSDSGDYGYTF

size: -
J: TRBJ2-1
V: TRBV20-1
D: TRBD2
DNA: TGCAGTGCTAGTTCGGGGGGGCCGGGCAATGAGCAGTTCTTC
CDR3: CSASSGGPGNEQFF